Below, 27 T cell receptor beta chains from the same sample are listed, as sequenced in a study of metastatic and nonmetastatic thyroid tumors. Each patient came to thyroid surgery without any prior treatment (of any kind). TCRdb re-processed the PCR reads through MiXCR. The sample lists approximately 12,000 clones, 30% to 35% occurring once. The sample comprised tumor tissue. These receptors all stem from a female donor with papillary thyroid cancer or a benign thyroid nodule (not recorded which). Some clones in this sample may be carry-over from other donors' samples.

Ten or more counts support this clone. A much larger clone differs from this one at a single base, so this may be a read error. The V and J genes are TRBV7-8 and TRBJ2-2, with D unclear. Germline loops: CDR1 SGHVS, CDR2 FQNEAQ. This CDR3 comprises 14 residues. CDR3 in amino acids: CAGSLETATGELFF. The CDR3 DNA is TGTGCCGGCAGCTTAGAGACGGCGACCGGGGAGCTGTTTTTT. The variable domain in full, completed from reference TRBV7-8 and TRBJ2-2, reads GAGVSQSPRYKVAKRGQDVALRCDPISGHVSLFWYQQALGQGPEFLTYFQNEAQLDKSGLPSDRFFAERPEGSVSTLKIQRTQQEDSAVYLCAGSLETATGELFFGEGSRLTVL.

J is TRBJ2-2 and V is TRBV4-1; tentatively, D is TRBD1 (5 bases). This CDR3 is 16 amino acids long. V gave up 6 bases and J gave up 6 bases, with 20 bases separating them. Germline lookup yields CDR1 MGHRA and CDR2 YSYEKL. CDR3 loop: CASSQGPTLHPGELFF. CDR3 nucleotide sequence: TGCGCCAGCAGTCAGGGTCCCACTCTGCACCCCGGGGAGCTGTTTTTT.

The gene calls are TRBV24-1 and TRBJ2-2; 9 positions match TRBD1. CDR3 length: 15 residues. Germline CDR1 is KGHDR and CDR2 is SFDVKD. Germline trimming cut 4 bases from V and 7 bases from J; bases unmatched to any gene: 6. The CDR3 nucleotides are TGTGCCACCAGTGACTCCGGGACAGGGATCGGGGAGCTGTTTTTT. This gives the protein CATSDSGTGIGELFF.

A few counts support this clone. The V gene is TRBV6-1, the J gene TRBJ1-3; TRBD1 matches 7 bases. Germline CDR1 MNHNS, CDR2 SASEGT. This CDR3 region has 16 residues. The ends lost 6 bases at V and 1 base at J; junction bases unmatched: 9. CDR3 protein: CASRKKGRGSGNTIYF. The CDR3 DNA reads TGTGCCAGCAGAAAGAAAGGCAGGGGGTCTGGAAACACCATATATTTT.

By sample share, this clone is medium-sized. V and J are TRBV10-2 and TRBJ1-3; no definite D call. Trimming cost V 8 bases and J 1 base, with 21 bases left between them. Germline lookup yields CDR1 WSHSY and CDR2 SAAADI. This CDR3 contains 17 residues. The CDR3 protein is CASGTPTPNFSGNTIYF. The CDR3 bases are TGCGCCAGCGGAACCCCGACTCCCAATTTTTCTGGAAACACCATATATTTT.

This clone has only a few counts. The chain is built from TRBV6-2 or TRBV6-3 and TRBJ2-6; D ambiguous. The CDR3 runs 16 residues. The V end was cut by 6 bases, the J end by 3 bases, with 15 bases between. Germline V gene data show CDR1 as MNHEY and CDR2 as SVGEGT. The CDR3 DNA follows: TGTGCCAGCAGACCAGGACGCCTGGGTGGGGCCAACGTCCTGACTTTC. It encodes CASRPGRLGGANVLTF.

This clone was found many times. The genes are TRBV6-1 and TRBJ2-7, with D perhaps being TRBD1 or TRBD2 (6 bases each). This CDR3 region has 14 residues. Germline CDR1 MNHNS, CDR2 SASEGT. Trimming cost V 2 bases and J 6 bases, with 14 bases left between them. The CDR3 DNA follows: TGTGCCAGCAGTGAATGGGGGGCGCGTCTCGAGCAGTACTTC. It is translated as CASSEWGARLEQYF.

This clone was recorded many times. The chain uses TRBV2 and TRBJ2-3; 8 bases fit TRBD1. Germline V lookup: CDR1 SNHLY, CDR2 FYNNEI. The CDR3 spans 11 residues. After removal of 10 bases from V and 6 bases from J, the junction contained 3 bases not matched to a gene. CDR3 loop: CAIDRGDTQYF. CDR3 nucleotide sequence: TGTGCCATCGACAGGGGCGATACGCAGTATTTT.

By frequency in the sample, this clone is medium-sized. The chain is built from TRBV20-1 and TRBJ1-5; D might be TRBD1 (6 bases). This CDR3 is built from 15 residues. V was shortened by 0 bases and J by 4 bases, with 13 bases between the two germline ends. CDR1 is DFQATT, CDR2 SNEGSKA, per germline (reference sequence). CDR3 protein: CSARDWGQENQPQHF. The CDR3 DNA reads as TGCAGTGCTAGAGATTGGGGGCAGGAGAATCAGCCCCAGCATTTT.

This clone has a count of ten or more. V and J are TRBV20-1 and TRBJ1-1; 8 bases align to TRBD1. The length of the CDR3 is 14 residues. V lost 7 bases and J lost 4; bases outside the gene matches: 11. CDR1 is DFQATT and CDR2 is SNEGSKA in the germline V gene (reference sequence). The chain's CDR3 is CSVTGQGVGTEAFF. The CDR3 bases are TGCAGTGTTACCGGACAGGGAGTGGGCACTGAAGCTTTCTTT.

This clone has just a few counts. The rearrangement joins TRBV19 to TRBJ1-2; TRBD1 agrees at 8 bases. Germline assignment: CDR1 LNHDA and CDR2 SQIVND (reference sequence). With 2 bases clipped from V and 2 bases from J, the junction kept 1 base outside the gene matches. The CDR3 sequence is 14 residues long. The DNA for the CDR3 is TGTGCCAGTAGTATACGGGACAGGAACTATGGCTACACCTTC. Translating it yields CASSIRDRNYGYTF.

There are a few counts of this clone. The genes are TRBV28 and TRBJ1-2, with no clear D. The CDR3 length is 12 residues. Germline CDR1 MDHEN, CDR2 SYDVKM. Trimming shortened V by 7 bases and J by 6 bases, and 12 bases separated the two germline ends. This chain's CDR3 is CASNPGGHGYTF. The DNA for the CDR3 is TGTGCCAGCAATCCCGGTGGACATGGCTACACCTTC.

In its sample, this clone was seen many times. The chain's CDR3 is CASTEGGAGDTEAFF. CDR3 bases: TGTGCCAGCACCGAAGGGGGGGCGGGCGACACTGAAGCTTTCTTT. The V gene is TRBV2, the J gene TRBJ1-1; D perhaps matches TRBD1 (6 bases). There are 15 residues in the CDR3. Germline CDR1 SNHLY, CDR2 FYNNEI. The V end was cut by 7 bases, the J end by 3 bases, with 18 bases between.

This clone was seen at least ten times. The V call is TRBV11-2, the J call TRBJ1-3, with D tentatively TRBD1 (5 bases). The CDR3 is 17 residues long. The V end was cut by 0 bases, the J end by 0 bases, with 12 bases between. Germline values: CDR1 SGHAT, CDR2 FQNNGV. CDR3 region: CASSLDRGLRSGNTIYF. For the CDR3, the DNA is TGTGCCAGCAGCTTAGATCGGGGCCTCCGCTCTGGAAACACCATATATTTT.

There are a few counts of this clone. The chain links TRBV6-2 or TRBV6-3 to TRBJ2-1; 7 positions match TRBD2. This CDR3 contains 16 residues. V shed 9 bases, J shed 6 bases, and the junction held 17 bases outside the gene matches. Per the germline V gene, CDR1 is MNHEY and CDR2 is SVGEGT. The CDR3 loop reads CASSLRGLSGINEQFF. The CDR3, as DNA: TGTGCCAGTAGCCTACGGGGACTATCGGGGATCAATGAGCAGTTCTTC.

This clone showed up just a few times. This sequence joins TRBV27 and TRBJ2-1; D gene unclear. V lost 3 bases and J 6 bases, leaving 3 bases between the germline ends. The CDR3 loop spans 11 amino acids. CDR1 and CDR2 (germline): MNHEY, SMNVEV (reference sequence). The CDR3 loop reads CASSFSNEQFF. The CDR3 DNA reads as TGTGCCAGCAGTTTTAGCAATGAGCAGTTCTTC.

This clone is judged medium-sized (0.01 to 0.1%). V usage is TRBV5-1 and J usage is TRBJ1-2, with D tentatively TRBD1 (6 bases). V lost 4 bases and J lost 8, with 12 bases in between. The V gene's germline CDR1 is SGHRS and CDR2 YFSETQ. The CDR3 covers 12 residues. The CDR3 protein is CASSPGGHGYTF. The CDR3 region has the DNA TGCGCCAGCAGCCCCGGGGGGCACGGCTACACCTTC.

The chain is built from TRBV27 and TRBJ1-1; D remains ambiguous. V gave up 0 bases and J gave up 5 bases, with 10 bases separating them. The CDR3 spans 14 residues. Germline lookup yields CDR1 MNHEY and CDR2 SMNVEV (reference sequence). The CDR3, as DNA: TGTGCCAGCAGTTTATCGCGGACGAGGACTGAAGCTTTCTTT. Encoded protein: CASSLSRTRTEAFF.

The chain joins TRBV30 to TRBJ2-7, with D uncertain. CDR3 length: 12 residues. CDR1 is GTSNPN, CDR2 SVGIG, per germline (reference sequence). The V gene lost 2 bases and the J gene lost 5 bases, with 10 bases spanning the gap. The DNA for the CDR3 is TGTGCCTGGAGTACGGTCAGGAACGAGCAGTACTTC. Its protein product is CAWSTVRNEQYF.

The rearrangement links TRBV6-2 or TRBV6-3 to TRBJ1-5; 8 positions match TRBD1. V lost 2 bases to trimming and J lost 4 bases; unmatched junction nucleotides: 13. Germline loops: CDR1 MNHEY, CDR2 SVGEGT. The CDR3 covers 18 residues. CDR3 in amino acids: CASSYAIMDRELNQPQHF. The DNA of the CDR3 is TGTGCCAGCAGTTACGCCATAATGGACAGGGAATTGAATCAGCCCCAGCATTTT.

The chain couples TRBV5-1 to TRBJ1-1; the match to TRBD1 covers 9 bases. The germline V gene encodes CDR1 SGHRS and CDR2 YFSETQ. Germline trimming cut 4 bases from V and 4 bases from J; bases unmatched to any gene: 5. The CDR3 has 14 residues. The CDR3 loop is CASSPTGGSTEAFF. CDR3 DNA sequence: TGCGCCAGCAGCCCAACAGGGGGCAGCACTGAAGCTTTCTTT.

This chain links TRBV20-1 with TRBJ2-7; D possibly uses TRBD1 or TRBD2 (5 bases each). CDR1 DFQATT and CDR2 SNEGSKA come from the germline V gene (reference sequence). V was clipped by 4 bases and J by 4 bases, with 11 bases between them. This CDR3 contains 12 residues. The CDR3 loop is CSATRGPYEQYF. DNA of the CDR3: TGCAGTGCTACGAGGGGACCGTACGAGCAGTACTTC.

By sample fraction, this clone is medium-sized. A junction boundary mismatches the germline segment, possibly from a read error. The chain uses TRBV11-2 and TRBJ2-7; D not resolved. Germline V gene data show CDR1 as SGHAT and CDR2 as FQNNGV. This CDR3 has 13 amino acids. The CDR3 protein is CASSIDIIYEQYF. The CDR3 nucleotides read TGTGCCAGCAGCATAGACATTATCTACGAGCAGTACTTC.

The rearrangement links TRBV4-1 to TRBJ2-3; TRBD2 aligns across 11 bases. V lost 0 bases to trimming and J lost 3 bases; unmatched junction nucleotides: 5. The CDR3 has 17 residues. CDR1 and CDR2 (germline): MGHRA, YSYEKL. DNA for the CDR3: TGCGCCAGCAGCCAAGATCCCTCTAGCGGGAGGACAGATACGCAGTATTTT. Encoded protein: CASSQDPSSGRTDTQYF.

Regarding this clone: Relative to the germline gene, one junction end is altered; a read error may explain this. The chain links TRBV7-6 to TRBJ2-3, with D unclear. The germline CDR1 and CDR2 sequences are SGHVS and FNYEAQ. The CDR3 spans 15 residues. This CDR3 is CASSLWAYRTDTQYF. For the CDR3, the DNA is TGTGCTAGCAGCTTATGGGCCTACCGCACAGATACGCAGTATTTT.

This sequence joins TRBV6-1 and TRBJ2-7; D call uncertain. V was shortened by 6 bases and J by 1 base, with 4 bases between the two germline ends. CDR1 MNHNS and CDR2 SASEGT come from the germline V gene. The CDR3 is made up of 11 amino acids. The CDR3 DNA sequence: TGTGCCAGCAGCGAGTCCTACGAGCAGTACTTC. Residues: CASSESYEQYF.

V is TRBV15 and J is TRBJ2-7; D could derive from TRBD1 or TRBD2 (5 bases each). The CDR3 has 13 amino acids. Deletions cut 5 bases from V and 5 bases from J, with 13 bases between. Germline assignment: CDR1 LNHNV and CDR2 YYDKDF (reference sequence). The CDR3 region has the DNA TGTGCCACCAGCCGCGGGCAGGGTGACGAGCAGTACTTC. Translating it yields CATSRGQGDEQYF.